This T cell receptor (beta chain) was obtained from a study of metastatic and nonmetastatic thyroid tumors. At the level of the study: From malignant and benign thyroid patients, repertoires in blood and in tumor or nodule tissue were compared. General observations from the study: TCR beta diversity was reportedly significantly higher in malignant thyroid tumors than benign nodules, in blood and tumor.

In this sample, this clone turned up a few times. The antigen is undetermined. All patients were untreated before thyroid surgery. In the study's own analysis: Differences in CDR3 between clinicopathological groups were drawn on to build a classifier intended to discriminate distant-metastatic papillary thyroid cancer patients. With MiXCR, TCRdb called clones anew from the PCR reads. It is TCRdb's table, rather than the study itself, that gives the V and J calls and clone size. This table holds about 25,000 clones, roughly a fifth found once. The CDR3 length is 12 residues. Germline-derived CDR1 and CDR2 are MNHEY and SMNVEV (reference sequence).

The source of this sequence is a female donor with papillary thyroid cancer or a benign thyroid nodule (not recorded which). Some clones in this sample may be carry-over from other donors' samples. The V gene is TRBV27, the J gene TRBJ2-7; D perhaps matches TRBD2 (5 bases). The sample taken for sequencing was blood. For the CDR3, the DNA is TGTGGTACCGGGGTATCAACCTACGAGCAGTACTTC. This sequence encodes CGTGVSTYEQYF.